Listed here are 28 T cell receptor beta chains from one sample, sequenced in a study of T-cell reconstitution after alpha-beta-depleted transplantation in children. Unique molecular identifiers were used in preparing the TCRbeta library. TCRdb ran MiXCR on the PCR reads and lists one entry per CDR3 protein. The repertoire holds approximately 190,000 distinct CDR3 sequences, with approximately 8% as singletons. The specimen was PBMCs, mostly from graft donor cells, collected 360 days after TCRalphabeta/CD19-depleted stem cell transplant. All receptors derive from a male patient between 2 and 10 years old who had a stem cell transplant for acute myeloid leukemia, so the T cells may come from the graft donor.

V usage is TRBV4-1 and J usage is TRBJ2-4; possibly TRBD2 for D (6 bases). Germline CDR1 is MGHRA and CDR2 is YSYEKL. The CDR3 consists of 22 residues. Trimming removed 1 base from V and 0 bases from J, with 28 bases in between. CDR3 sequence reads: CASSQGKSWGVRLVLAKNIQYF. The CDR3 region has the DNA TGCGCCAGCAGCCAAGGGAAATCGTGGGGGGTACGACTTGTTTTAGCCAAAAACATTCAGTACTTC.

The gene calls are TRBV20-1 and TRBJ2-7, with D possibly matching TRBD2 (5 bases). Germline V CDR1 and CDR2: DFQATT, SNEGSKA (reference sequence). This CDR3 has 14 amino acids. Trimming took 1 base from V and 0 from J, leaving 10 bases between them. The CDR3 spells CSARGVARSYEQYF. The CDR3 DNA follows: TGCAGTGCTAGAGGGGTAGCGCGCTCCTACGAGCAGTACTTC.

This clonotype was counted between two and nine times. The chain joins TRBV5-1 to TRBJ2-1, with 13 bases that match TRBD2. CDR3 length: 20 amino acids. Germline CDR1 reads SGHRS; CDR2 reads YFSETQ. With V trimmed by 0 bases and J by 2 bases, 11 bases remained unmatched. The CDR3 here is CASSLGDWTSGRGTYNEQFF. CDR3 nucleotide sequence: TGCGCCAGCAGCTTGGGGGACTGGACTAGCGGGAGAGGCACCTACAATGAGCAGTTCTTC.

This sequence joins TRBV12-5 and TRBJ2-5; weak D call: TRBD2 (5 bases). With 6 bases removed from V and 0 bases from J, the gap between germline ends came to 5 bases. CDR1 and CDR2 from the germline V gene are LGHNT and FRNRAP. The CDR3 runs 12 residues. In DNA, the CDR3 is TGTGCTAGTGGGGACTACCAAGAGACCCAGTACTTC. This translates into CASGDYQETQYF.

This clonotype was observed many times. CDR3 nucleotide sequence: TGTGCCAGCAGCTTATCTAGTACTAGCACAGATACGCAGTATTTT. Residues: CASSLSSTSTDTQYF. This sequence joins TRBV7-2 and TRBJ2-3, with D unclear. V dropped 2 bases and J dropped 0 bases, with 9 bases sitting between them. This CDR3 is 15 amino acids long. Germline lookup yields CDR1 SGHTA and CDR2 FQGNSA. The whole variable domain, remainder taken from reference TRBV7-2 and TRBJ2-3, is GAGVSQSPSNKVTEKGKDVELRCDPISGHTALYWYRQSLGQGLEFLIYFQGNSAPDKSGLPSDRFSAERTGGSVSTLTIQRTQQEDSAVYLCASSLSSTSTDTQYFGPGTRLTVL.

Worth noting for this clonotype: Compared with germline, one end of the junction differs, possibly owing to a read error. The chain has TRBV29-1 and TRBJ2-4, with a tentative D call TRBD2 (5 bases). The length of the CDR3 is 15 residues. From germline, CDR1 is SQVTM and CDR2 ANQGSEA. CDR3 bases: TGCAGCGTTGAAGATCGAGGGTCAGCCAAAGACATTCAGTACTTC. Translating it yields CSVEDRGSAKDIQYF.

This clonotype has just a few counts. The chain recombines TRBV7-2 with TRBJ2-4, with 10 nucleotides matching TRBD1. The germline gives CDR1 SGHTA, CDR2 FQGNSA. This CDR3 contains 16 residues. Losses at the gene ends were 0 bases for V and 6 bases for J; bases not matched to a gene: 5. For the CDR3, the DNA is TGTGCCAGCAGCTTAGCCGGACAGGGGGTCGGAAACATTCAGTACTTC. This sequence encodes CASSLAGQGVGNIQYF.

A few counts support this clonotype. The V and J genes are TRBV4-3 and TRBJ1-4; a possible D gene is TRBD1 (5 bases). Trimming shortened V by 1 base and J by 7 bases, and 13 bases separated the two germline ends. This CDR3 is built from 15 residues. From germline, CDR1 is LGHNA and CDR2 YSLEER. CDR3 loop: CASSQVTRDFEKLFF. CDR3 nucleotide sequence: TGCGCCAGCAGCCAAGTGACCAGGGATTTTGAAAAACTGTTTTTT.

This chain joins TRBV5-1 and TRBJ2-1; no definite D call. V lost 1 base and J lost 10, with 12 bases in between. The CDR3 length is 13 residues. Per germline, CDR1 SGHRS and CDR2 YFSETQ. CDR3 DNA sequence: TGCGCCAGCAGCTTGTTTTCGCGGAAAGAGCAGTTCTTC. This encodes CASSLFSRKEQFF. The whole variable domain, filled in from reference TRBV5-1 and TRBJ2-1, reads KAGVTQTPRYLIKTRGQQVTLSCSPISGHRSVSWYQQTPGQGLQFLFEYFSETQRNKGNFPGRFSGRQFSNSRSEMNVSTLELGDSALYLCASSLFSRKEQFFGPGTRLTVL.

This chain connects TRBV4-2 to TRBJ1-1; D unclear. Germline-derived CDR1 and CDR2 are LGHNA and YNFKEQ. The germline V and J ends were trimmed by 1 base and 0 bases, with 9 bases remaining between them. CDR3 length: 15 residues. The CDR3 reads CASSQVGPLNTEAFF. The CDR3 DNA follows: TGTGCCAGCAGCCAAGTCGGACCGCTGAACACTGAAGCTTTCTTT.

The CDR3 nucleotides are TGTGCCAGCTCACCACCCGGGGTGGAGACCCAGTACTTC. Amino acid sequence: CASSPPGVETQYF. This chain joins TRBV18 and TRBJ2-5, with a possible D match to TRBD2 (5 bases). The V gene's germline CDR1 is KGHSH and CDR2 LQKENI. The ends were cut back, 0 bases at V and 5 bases at J, with 7 bases in the middle. The CDR3 has 13 amino acids.

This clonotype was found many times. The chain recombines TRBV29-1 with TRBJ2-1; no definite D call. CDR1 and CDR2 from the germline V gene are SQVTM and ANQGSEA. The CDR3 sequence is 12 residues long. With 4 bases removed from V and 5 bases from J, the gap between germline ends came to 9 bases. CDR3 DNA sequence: TGCAGCGTTGCATACACCGACAATGAGCAGTTCTTC. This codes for CSVAYTDNEQFF.

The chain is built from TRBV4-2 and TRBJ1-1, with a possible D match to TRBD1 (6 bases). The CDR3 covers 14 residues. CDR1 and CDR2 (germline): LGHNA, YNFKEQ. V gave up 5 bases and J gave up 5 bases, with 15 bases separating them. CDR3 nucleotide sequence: TGTGCCAGCAGCTCTTCGACAGGTTGGACTGAAGCTTTCTTT. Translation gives CASSSSTGWTEAFF.

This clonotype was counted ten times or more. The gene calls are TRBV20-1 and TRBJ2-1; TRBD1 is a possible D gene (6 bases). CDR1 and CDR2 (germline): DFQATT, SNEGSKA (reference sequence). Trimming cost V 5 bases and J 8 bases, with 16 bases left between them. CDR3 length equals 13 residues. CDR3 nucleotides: TGCAGTGCTCCCGTGATTGCAGGGGATGAGCAGTTCTTC. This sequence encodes CSAPVIAGDEQFF.

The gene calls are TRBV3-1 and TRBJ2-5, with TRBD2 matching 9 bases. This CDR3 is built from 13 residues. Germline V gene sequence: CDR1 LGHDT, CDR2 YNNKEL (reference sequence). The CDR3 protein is CVVSGSGKETQYF. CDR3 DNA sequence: TGTGTAGTTAGCGGGAGTGGTAAAGAGACCCAGTACTTC.

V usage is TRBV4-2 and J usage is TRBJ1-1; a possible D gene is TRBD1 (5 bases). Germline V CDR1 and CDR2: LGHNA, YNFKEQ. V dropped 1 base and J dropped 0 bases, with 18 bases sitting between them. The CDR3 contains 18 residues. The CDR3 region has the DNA TGTGCCAGCAGCCAAGCATCGGTTCGGGGGATGCTGAACACTGAAGCTTTCTTT. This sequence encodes CASSQASVRGMLNTEAFF.

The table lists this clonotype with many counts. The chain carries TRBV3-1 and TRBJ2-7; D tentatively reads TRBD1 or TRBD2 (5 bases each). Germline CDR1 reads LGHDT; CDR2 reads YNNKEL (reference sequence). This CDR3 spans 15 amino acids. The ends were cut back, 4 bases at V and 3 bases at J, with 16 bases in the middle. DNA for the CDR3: TGTGCCAGCAGCCCTCGGGACGGCTTCTTCTACGAGCAGTACTTC. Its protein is CASSPRDGFFYEQYF.

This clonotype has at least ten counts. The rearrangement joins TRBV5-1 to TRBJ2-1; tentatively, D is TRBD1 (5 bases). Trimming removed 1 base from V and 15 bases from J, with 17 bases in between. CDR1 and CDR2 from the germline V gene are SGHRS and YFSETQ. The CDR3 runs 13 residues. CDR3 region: CASSLIRTTELFF. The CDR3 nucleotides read TGCGCCAGCAGCTTGATTAGGACAACCGAACTGTTCTTC.

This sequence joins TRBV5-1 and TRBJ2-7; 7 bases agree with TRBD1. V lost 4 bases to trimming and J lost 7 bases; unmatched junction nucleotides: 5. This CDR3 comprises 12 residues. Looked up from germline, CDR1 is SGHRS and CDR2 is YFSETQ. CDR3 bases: TGCGCCAGCAGCGCGACAGGGTCGGAGCAGTACGTC. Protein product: CASSATGSEQYV.

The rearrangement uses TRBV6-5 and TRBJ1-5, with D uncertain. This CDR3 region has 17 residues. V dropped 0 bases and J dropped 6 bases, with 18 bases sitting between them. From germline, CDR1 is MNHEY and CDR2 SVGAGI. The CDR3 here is CASSYSRAYRVGQPQHF. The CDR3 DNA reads TGTGCCAGCAGTTACTCGAGGGCTTACCGGGTTGGTCAGCCCCAGCATTTT.

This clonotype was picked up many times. The CDR3 here is CAIRSGETDGREVSTEAFF. The CDR3 DNA reads TGTGCCATCAGATCCGGGGAGACGGATGGACGCGAGGTGAGCACTGAAGCTTTCTTT. V is TRBV10-3 and J is TRBJ1-1, with D hard to call. Per the germline V gene, CDR1 is ENHRY and CDR2 is SYGVKD. Between the trimmed V and J ends, which lost 6 bases and 4 bases, there was a span of 30 bases. CDR3 length: 19 residues.

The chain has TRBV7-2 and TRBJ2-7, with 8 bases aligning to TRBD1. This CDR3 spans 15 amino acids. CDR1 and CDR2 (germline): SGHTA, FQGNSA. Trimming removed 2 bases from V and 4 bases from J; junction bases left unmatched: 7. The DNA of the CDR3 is TGTGCCAGCAGCTTAATCCAGACAGGGGAGTACGAGCAGTACTTC. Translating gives CASSLIQTGEYEQYF.

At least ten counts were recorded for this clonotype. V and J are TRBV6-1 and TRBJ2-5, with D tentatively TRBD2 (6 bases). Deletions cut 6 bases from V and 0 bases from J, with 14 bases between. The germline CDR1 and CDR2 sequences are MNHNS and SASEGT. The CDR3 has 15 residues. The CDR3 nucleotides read TGTGCCAGCAGGGAGGGCATATTGTACCAAGAGACCCAGTACTTC. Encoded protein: CASREGILYQETQYF.

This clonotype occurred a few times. CDR3 sequence: CASSLVFRGAPHFAPYEQYV. The CDR3 DNA is TGTGCCAGCAGCTTAGTATTCAGGGGCGCGCCCCATTTTGCCCCCTACGAGCAGTACGTC. The chain carries TRBV7-8 and TRBJ2-7; perhaps TRBD1 as D (6 bases). This CDR3 spans 20 amino acids. Germline V CDR1 and CDR2: SGHVS, FQNEAQ. Trimming pared 1 base from V and 2 bases from J, leaving 27 bases between.

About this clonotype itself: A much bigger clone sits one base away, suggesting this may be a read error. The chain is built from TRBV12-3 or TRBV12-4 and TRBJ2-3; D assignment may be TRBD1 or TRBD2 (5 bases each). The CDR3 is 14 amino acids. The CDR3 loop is CTSSSLSGQDTQYF. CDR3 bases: TGTACCAGCAGTTCGCTCTCGGGGCAGGATACGCAGTATTTT.

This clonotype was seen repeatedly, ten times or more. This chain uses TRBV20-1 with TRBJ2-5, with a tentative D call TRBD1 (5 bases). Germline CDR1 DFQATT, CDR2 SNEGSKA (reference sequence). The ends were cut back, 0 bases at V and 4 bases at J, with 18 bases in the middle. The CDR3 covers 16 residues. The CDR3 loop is CSARDLRAGLTETQYF. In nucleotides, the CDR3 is TGCAGTGCTAGAGATCTCCGGGCAGGGCTTACAGAGACCCAGTACTTC.

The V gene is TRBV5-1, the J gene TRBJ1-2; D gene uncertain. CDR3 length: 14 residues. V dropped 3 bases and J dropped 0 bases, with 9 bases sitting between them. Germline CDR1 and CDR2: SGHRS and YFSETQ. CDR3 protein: CASSSGLSNYGYTF. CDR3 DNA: TGCGCCAGCAGCTCCGGACTTTCTAACTATGGCTACACCTTC.

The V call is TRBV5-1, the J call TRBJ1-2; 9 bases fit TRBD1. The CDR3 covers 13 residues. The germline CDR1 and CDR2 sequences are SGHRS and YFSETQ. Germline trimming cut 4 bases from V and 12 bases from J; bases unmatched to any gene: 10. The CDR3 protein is CASSPPLGQGNTF. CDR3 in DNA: TGCGCCAGCAGCCCACCTTTGGGACAGGGTAACACCTTC.